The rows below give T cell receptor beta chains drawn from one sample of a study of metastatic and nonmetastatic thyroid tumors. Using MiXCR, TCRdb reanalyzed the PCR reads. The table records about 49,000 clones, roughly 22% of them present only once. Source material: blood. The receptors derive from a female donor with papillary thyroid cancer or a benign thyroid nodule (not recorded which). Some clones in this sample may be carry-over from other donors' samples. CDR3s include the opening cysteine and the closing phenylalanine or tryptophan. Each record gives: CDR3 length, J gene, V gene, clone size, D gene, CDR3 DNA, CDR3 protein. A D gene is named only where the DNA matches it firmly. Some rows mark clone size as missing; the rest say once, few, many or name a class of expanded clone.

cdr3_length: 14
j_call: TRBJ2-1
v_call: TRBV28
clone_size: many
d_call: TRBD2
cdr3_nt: TGTGCCAGCAGTTTCAGCGGGAGTCAAGATGAGCAGTTCTTC
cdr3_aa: CASSFSGSQDEQFF

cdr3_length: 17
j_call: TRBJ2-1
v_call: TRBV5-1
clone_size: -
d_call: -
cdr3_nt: TGCGCCAGCAGCTTGTGGGCTAGTGGGCCCTCCTACAATGAGCAGTTCTTC
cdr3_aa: CASSLWASGPSYNEQFF

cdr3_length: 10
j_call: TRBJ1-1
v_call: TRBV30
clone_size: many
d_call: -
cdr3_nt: TGTGCCGGGCTGGACACTGAAGCTTTCTTT
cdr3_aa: CAGLDTEAFF

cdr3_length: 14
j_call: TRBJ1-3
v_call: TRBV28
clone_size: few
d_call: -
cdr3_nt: TGTGCCAGCAGTGGGGCCGTAGTAGGAAACACCATATATTTT
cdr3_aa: CASSGAVVGNTIYF

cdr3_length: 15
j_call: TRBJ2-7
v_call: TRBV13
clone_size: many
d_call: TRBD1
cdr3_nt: TGTGCCAGCAGCTTAGCTAGTACAGGGGGTTTCGAGCAGTACTTC
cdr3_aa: CASSLASTGGFEQYF

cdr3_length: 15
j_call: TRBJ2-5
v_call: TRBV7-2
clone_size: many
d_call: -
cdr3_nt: TGTGCCAGCAGCTCAAGGGCTAGCGAGACGGAGACCCAGTACTTC
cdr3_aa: CASSSRASETETQYF

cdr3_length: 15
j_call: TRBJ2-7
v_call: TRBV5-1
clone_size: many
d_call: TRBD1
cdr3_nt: TGCGCCAGCAGCTTGGGCGACAGGGTAACCTACGAGCAGTACTTC
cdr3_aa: CASSLGDRVTYEQYF

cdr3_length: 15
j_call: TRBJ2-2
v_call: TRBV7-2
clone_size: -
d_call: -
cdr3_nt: TGTGCCAGCAGCCCTAACAGGGTTTGGACCGGGGAGCTGTCTTTT
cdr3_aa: CASSPNRVWTGELSF

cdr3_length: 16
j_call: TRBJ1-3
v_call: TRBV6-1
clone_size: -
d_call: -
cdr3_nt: TGTGCCAGCAAAGGACAGCCAAACCTCTCTGGAAAAACCATATATTTT
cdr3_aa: CASKGQPNLSGKTIYF

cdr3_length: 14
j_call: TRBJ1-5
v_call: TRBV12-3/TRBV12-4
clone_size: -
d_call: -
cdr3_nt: TGTGCCAGCAGTTTCTGGGGGCTTGATCAGCCCCGGCATTTT
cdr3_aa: CASSFWGLDQPRHF

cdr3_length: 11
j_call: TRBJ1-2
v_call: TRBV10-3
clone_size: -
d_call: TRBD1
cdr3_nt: TGTCACAGCGGGACAGGCGATGGCTACACCTTC
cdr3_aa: CHSGTGDGYTF

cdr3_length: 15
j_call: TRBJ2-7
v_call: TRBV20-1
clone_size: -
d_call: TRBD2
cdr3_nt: TGCAGTGCTGAAGAAGGGACTAGAATTACCTACGAGCAGTACTTC
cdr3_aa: CSAEEGTRITYEQYF

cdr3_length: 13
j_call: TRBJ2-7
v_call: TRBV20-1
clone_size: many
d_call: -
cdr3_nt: TGCAGTGCTAGCTACCAGTTGAGTTACGAGCAGTACTTC
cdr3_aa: CSASYQLSYEQYF

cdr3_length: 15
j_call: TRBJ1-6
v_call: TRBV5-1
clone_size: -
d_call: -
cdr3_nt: TGCGCCAGCAGCTCAGGATCAGATTATAATTCACCCCTCCACTTT
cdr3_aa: CASSSGSDYNSPLHF

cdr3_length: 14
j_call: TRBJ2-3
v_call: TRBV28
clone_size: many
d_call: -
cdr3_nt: TGTGCCAGCAGTTATGACCTATTGACAGATACGCAGTATTTT
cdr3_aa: CASSYDLLTDTQYF

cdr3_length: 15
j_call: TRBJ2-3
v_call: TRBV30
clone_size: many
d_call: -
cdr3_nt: TGTGCCTGGAGTCCTGGCGGAGCCTTCACAGATACGCAGTATTTT
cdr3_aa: CAWSPGGAFTDTQYF

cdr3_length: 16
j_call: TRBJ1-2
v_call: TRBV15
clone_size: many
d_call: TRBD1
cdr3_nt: TGTGCCACCAGCCCGACAGGGAGGCCGATAGTCGCTGGCTACACCTTC
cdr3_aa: CATSPTGRPIVAGYTF

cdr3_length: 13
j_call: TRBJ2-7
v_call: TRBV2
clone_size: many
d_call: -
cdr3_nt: TGTGCCGGCCTACAGGGTAGCTCCTACGAGCAGTACTTC
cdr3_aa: CAGLQGSSYEQYF

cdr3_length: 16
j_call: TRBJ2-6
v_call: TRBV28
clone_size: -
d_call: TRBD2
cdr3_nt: TGTGCCAGCAGGGACGGGGGGGCCTCTTGGTCCAACGTCCTGACTTTC
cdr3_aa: CASRDGGASWSNVLTF

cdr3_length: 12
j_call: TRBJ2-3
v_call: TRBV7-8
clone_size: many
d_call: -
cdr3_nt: TGTGCCAGCAGCTTAGTGGAGGATACGCAGTATTTT
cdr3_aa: CASSLVEDTQYF

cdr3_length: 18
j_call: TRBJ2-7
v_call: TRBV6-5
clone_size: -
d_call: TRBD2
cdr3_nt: TGTGCCAGCATCCCCGGACTAGCTGGAGTGTCCGGGTCCTACGAGCAGTACTTC
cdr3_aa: CASIPGLAGVSGSYEQYF

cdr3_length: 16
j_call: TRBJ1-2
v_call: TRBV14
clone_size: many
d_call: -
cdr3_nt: TGTGCCAGCAGCCAAGAGCTTGTGCGGCCGACCTATGGCTACACCTTC
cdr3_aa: CASSQELVRPTYGYTF

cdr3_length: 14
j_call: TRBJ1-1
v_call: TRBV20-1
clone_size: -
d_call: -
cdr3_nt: TGCAGTGCTAGGCCGGGGGCGCTTAGCACTGAAGCTTTCTTT
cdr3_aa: CSARPGALSTEAFF

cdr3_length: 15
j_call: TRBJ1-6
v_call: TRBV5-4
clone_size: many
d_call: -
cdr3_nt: TGTGCCAGCAGCTTGTCAGGGGACTATAATTCACCCCTCCACTTT
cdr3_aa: CASSLSGDYNSPLHF

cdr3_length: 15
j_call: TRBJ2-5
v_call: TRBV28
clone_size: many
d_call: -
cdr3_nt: TGTGCCAGCACCACAATCAGACGGTGGGAAGAGACCCAGTACTTC
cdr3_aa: CASTTIRRWEETQYF

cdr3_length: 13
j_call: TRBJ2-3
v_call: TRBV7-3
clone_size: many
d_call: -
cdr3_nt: TGTGCCAGCAGCTTAGGACGGGCAGATACGCAGTATTTT
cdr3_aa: CASSLGRADTQYF

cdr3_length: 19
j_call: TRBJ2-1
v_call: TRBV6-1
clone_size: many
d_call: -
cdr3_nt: TGTGCCAGCAGTGAATTAGGGACAGGGCGAGCAGCGGGAGGTCGAGAGCAGTTCTTC
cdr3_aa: CASSELGTGRAAGGREQFF

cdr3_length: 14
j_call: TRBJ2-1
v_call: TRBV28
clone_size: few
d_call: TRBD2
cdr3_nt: TGTGCCATACAGGGACTAGCGGGTCTCAATGAGCAGTTCTTC
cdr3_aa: CAIQGLAGLNEQFF

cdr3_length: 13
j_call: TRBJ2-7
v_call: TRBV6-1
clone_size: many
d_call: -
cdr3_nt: TGTGCCAGCAGTGAAGAGCTCGCCTACGAGCAGTACTTC
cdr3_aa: CASSEELAYEQYF

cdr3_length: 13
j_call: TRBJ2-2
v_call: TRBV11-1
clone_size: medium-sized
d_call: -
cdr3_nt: TGTGCCAGCAGCTTAGAGAACACCGGGGAGCTGTTTTTT
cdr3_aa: CASSLENTGELFF

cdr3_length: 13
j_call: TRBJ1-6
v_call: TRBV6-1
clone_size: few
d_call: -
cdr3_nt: TGTGCCAGCAGTGAGGGGCTTAGCTCACCCCTCCACTTT
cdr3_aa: CASSEGLSSPLHF

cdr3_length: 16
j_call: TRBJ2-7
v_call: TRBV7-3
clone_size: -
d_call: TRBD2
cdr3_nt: TGTGCCAGTAGCCCCCCGGCTAGCGGGAGGGCCTTCGAGCAGTACTTC
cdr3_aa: CASSPPASGRAFEQYF

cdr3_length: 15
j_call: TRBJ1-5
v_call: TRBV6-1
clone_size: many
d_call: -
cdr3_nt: TGTGCCAGCAGTGAATTGTCACAGCAGAATCAGCCCCAGCATTTT
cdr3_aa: CASSELSQQNQPQHF

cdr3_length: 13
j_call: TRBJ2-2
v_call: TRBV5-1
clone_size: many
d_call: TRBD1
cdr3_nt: TGCGCCAGCAGCACTGACAGGGGGCAGCTTCCGTTTTTT
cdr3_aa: CASSTDRGQLPFF

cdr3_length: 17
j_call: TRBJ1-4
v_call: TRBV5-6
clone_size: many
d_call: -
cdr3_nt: TGTGCCAGCAGCTTGGTAGGGGAAGCTGCAACTAATGAAAAACTGTTTTTT
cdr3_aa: CASSLVGEAATNEKLFF

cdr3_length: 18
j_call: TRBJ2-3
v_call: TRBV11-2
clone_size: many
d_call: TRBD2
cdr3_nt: TGTGCCAGCAGCTTTGACGGACTAGCGGTTTCTAGCACAGATACGCAGTATTTT
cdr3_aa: CASSFDGLAVSSTDTQYF

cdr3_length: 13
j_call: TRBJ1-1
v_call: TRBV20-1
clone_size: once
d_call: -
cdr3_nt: TGCAGTGCCAGTACAGGAATTAACACTGAAGCTTTCTTT
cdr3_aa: CSASTGINTEAFF

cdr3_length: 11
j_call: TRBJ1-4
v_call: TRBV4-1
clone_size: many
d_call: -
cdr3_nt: TGCGCCAGCAGATTAAGTGAAAAACTGTTTTTT
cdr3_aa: CASRLSEKLFF

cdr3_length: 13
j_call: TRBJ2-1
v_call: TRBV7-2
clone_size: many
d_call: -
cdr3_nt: TGTGCCAGCAGCCCCACCAGGCTAGCTAAGCAGTTCTTC
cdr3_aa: CASSPTRLAKQFF

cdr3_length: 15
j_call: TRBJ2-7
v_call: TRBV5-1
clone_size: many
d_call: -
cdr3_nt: TGCGCCAGCAGCCCCGAGTGGCAGGGCAGGTACGAGCAGTACTTC
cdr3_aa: CASSPEWQGRYEQYF

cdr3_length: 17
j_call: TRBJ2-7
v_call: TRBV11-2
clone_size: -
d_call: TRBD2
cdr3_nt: TGTGCCAGCAGCTTCGGGCGGACTAGCGGGAACACCTACGAGCAGTACTTC
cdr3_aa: CASSFGRTSGNTYEQYF

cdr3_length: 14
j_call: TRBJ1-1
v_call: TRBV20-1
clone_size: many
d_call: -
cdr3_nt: TGCAGTGCTAGAGATCTAAGAGGGAGCACTGAAGCTTTCTTT
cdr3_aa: CSARDLRGSTEAFF

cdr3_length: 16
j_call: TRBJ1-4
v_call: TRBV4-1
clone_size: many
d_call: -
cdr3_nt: TGCGCCAGCAGCCAAGAGGCTCCAGGGGTTGGTGAAAAACTGTTTTTT
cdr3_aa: CASSQEAPGVGEKLFF

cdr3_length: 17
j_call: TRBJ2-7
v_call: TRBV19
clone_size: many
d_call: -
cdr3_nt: TGTGCCAGTAGTTCCTCCCCGAGGATATACGGTGTCTACGAGCAGTACTTC
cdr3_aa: CASSSSPRIYGVYEQYF

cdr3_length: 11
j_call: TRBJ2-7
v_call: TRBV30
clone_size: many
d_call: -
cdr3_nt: TGTGCCTGGGGACACCTCTACGAGCAGTACTTC
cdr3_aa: CAWGHLYEQYF

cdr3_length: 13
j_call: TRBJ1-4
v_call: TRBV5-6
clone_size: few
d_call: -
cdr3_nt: TGTGCCAGCAGGGCAGATGCTAATGAAAAACTGTTTTTT
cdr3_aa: CASRADANEKLFF

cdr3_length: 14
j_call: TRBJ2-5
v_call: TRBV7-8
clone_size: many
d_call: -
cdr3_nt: TGTGCCAGCAGCTTCGCCGGTGGCCAAGAGACCCAGTACTTC
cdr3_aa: CASSFAGGQETQYF

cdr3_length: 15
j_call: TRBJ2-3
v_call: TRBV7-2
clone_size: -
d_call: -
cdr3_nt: TGTGCCAGCAGCTTAACTTTCGGGAGAACAGATACGCAGTATTTT
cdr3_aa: CASSLTFGRTDTQYF

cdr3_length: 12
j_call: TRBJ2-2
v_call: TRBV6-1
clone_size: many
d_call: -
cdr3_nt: TGTGCCATAATGTCTTACACCGGGGAGCTGTTTTTT
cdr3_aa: CAIMSYTGELFF

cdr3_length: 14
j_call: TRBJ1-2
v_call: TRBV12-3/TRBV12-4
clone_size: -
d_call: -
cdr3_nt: TGTGCCAGCAGGCCTCAGACGGGCCGGGGGGGCTACACCTTC
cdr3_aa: CASRPQTGRGGYTF

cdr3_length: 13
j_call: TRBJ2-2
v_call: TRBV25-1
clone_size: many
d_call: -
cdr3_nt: TGTGCCAGCACGACAGAGTACACCGGGGAGCTGTTTTTT
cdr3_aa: CASTTEYTGELFF

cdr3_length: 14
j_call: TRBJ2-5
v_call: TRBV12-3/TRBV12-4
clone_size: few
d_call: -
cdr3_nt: TGTGCCAGCAGTTTTTTCCTTAGAGTAGAGACCCAGTACTTC
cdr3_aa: CASSFFLRVETQYF

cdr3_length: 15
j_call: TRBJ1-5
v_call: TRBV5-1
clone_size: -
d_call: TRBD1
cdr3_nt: TGCGCCAGCAGCTCGGGGACAGGGGAGAATCAGCCCCAGCATTTT
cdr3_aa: CASSSGTGENQPQHF

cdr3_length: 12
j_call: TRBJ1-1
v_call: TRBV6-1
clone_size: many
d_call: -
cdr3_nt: TGTGCCAGCAGTTATGGGGGCTCTGAAGCTTTCTTT
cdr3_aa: CASSYGGSEAFF

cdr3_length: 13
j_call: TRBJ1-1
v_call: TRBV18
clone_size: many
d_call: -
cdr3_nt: TGTGCCAGCTCACCGGGATTGAACACTGAAGCTTTCTTT
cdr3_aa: CASSPGLNTEAFF